This T cell receptor beta chain is from a study of response to subunit inactivated influenza vaccine. Study-wide points: Authors suggested that a seasonal influenza vaccination recruits few new T cells each time.

This clonotype was seen more than once but under ten times. The antigen remains unidentified. The CDR3 contains 16 residues. Germline V gene data show CDR1 as SGHRS and CDR2 as YFSETQ. Trimming stripped 2 bases from V and 2 bases from J, with 16 bases between. Each CDR3 protein gets one entry after TCRdb re-called the RT-PCR reads with MiXCR. The repertoire holds 600,000 to 700,000 distinct CDR3 sequences, with approximately 15% as singletons. This material consisted of PBMCs from blood, taken 14 to 15 days before vaccination. V usage is TRBV5-1 and J usage is TRBJ1-2; TRBD1 is a possible D gene (5 bases). The source of this sequence is a man in his fifties who received an inactivated influenza vaccine. The CDR3 loop reads CASSFLGPRGNYGYTF. The CDR3 nucleotides read TGCGCCAGCAGCTTTTTAGGGCCCCGGGGGAACTATGGCTACACCTTC.